The 12 T cell receptor beta chains below were found in one sample sequenced in a study of cytomegalovirus exposure and HLA in healthy donors. The PCR ran on 60 Vbeta and 13 Jbeta primers. Some clones are missing from TCRdb's copy, which holds only in-frame ones; the method was immunoSEQ multiplex PCR. The sample holds 130,000 to 150,000 clones, 78% seen once. The sample was PBMCs. These receptors came from a man in his forties or fifties in good health and CMV-seropositive.

The chain uses TRBV7-9 and TRBJ2-5; the D is unclear. The J call may be mistaken, given a closer DNA end match to TRBJ2-7. The CDR3 has 14 amino acids. Germline CDR1 is SEHNR and CDR2 is FQNEAQ (reference sequence). The DNA for the CDR3 is TGTGCCAGCAGCTCCTGGCTGGACTCCTACGAGCAGTACTTC. Its protein product is CASSSWLDSYEQYF.

This clone was found a few times. CDR3 amino acids: CASSMGLAGGQETQYF. The DNA for the CDR3 is TGTGCCAGCAGCATGGGACTAGCGGGAGGACAAGAGACCCAGTACTTC. The gene calls are TRBV11-2 and TRBJ2-5, with TRBD2 identical over 15 bases. Losses at the gene ends were 5 bases for V and 2 bases for J; bases not matched to a gene: 3. Germline V gene sequence: CDR1 SGHAT, CDR2 FQNNGV. The CDR3 has 16 amino acids.

The chain employs TRBV6-5 and TRBJ1-4; D gene uncertain. V lost 0 bases to trimming and J lost 5 bases, with 10 bases between them. This CDR3 region has 15 residues. Germline V gives CDR1 MNHEY, CDR2 SVGAGI. The CDR3, as DNA: TGTGCCAGCAGTTACTCGAGGGCCGGGAATGAAAAACTGTTTTTT. This sequence encodes CASSYSRAGNEKLFF.

This clone was recorded once. The V gene is TRBV5-1, the J gene TRBJ2-7, with 11 bases aligning to TRBD2. The CDR3 contains 15 residues. The germline gives CDR1 SGHRS, CDR2 YFSETQ. The V and J ends lost 5 bases and 2 bases, in that order; junction bases with no gene match: 6. CDR3 sequence: CASRLLAGVTYEQYF. CDR3 DNA: TGCGCCAGCAGGTTACTAGCGGGAGTTACCTACGAGCAGTACTTC. Supplemented by reference TRBV5-1 and TRBJ2-7, the full variable domain reads KAGVTQTPRYLIKTRGQQVTLSCSPISGHRSVSWYQQTPGQGLQFLFEYFSETQRNKGNFPGRFSGRQFSNSRSEMNVSTLELGDSALYLCASRLLAGVTYEQYFGPGTRLTVT.

The chain is built from TRBV4-3 and TRBJ1-1; tentatively, D is TRBD1 (5 bases). Germline V gene data show CDR1 as LGHNA and CDR2 as YSLEER. The CDR3 sequence is 15 residues long. V was clipped by 1 base and J by 4 bases, with 13 bases between them. In nucleotides, the CDR3 is TGCGCCAGCAGCCAAGGGGACGGGAGGGGCACTGAAGCTTTCTTT. Amino acids: CASSQGDGRGTEAFF.

The J gene is TRBJ2-7, the V gene TRBV5-1; 10 positions agree with TRBD1. This CDR3 has 16 amino acids. V shed 4 bases, J shed 0 bases, and the junction held 7 bases outside the gene matches. In germline, CDR1 is SGHRS, CDR2 YFSETQ. CDR3: CASSEAGTGASYEQYF. The CDR3 DNA reads as TGCGCCAGCAGCGAAGCCGGGACAGGGGCCTCCTACGAGCAGTACTTC.

This clone has just one count. Other DNA sequences in the same sample also yield this CDR3. The rearrangement links TRBV9 to TRBJ1-2, with 9 bases lining up with TRBD1. Germline trimming cut 0 bases from V and 8 bases from J; bases unmatched to any gene: 8. This CDR3 region has 15 residues. CDR1 and CDR2 (germline): SGDLS, YYNGEE. CDR3 sequence (DNA): TGTGCCAGCAGCGTAGTCGGGGGACAGGGTGTAGGCTACACCTTC. This sequence encodes CASSVVGGQGVGYTF.

This clone was seen a few times. This sequence joins TRBV28 and TRBJ1-2; D possibly corresponds to TRBD1 (6 bases). Per germline, CDR1 MDHEN and CDR2 SYDVKM. Trimming left V 5 bases short and J 2 bases short, with 18 bases between. The CDR3 is 16 amino acids. The chain's CDR3 is CASSLFVGGQNYGYTF. CDR3 sequence (DNA): TGTGCCAGCAGTCTCTTTGTTGGAGGACAGAACTATGGCTACACCTTC.

The rearrangement joins TRBV29-1 to TRBJ1-2, with 10 bases lining up with TRBD1. The CDR3 length is 15 residues. From germline, CDR1 is SQVTM and CDR2 ANQGSEA. V gave up 7 bases and J gave up 4 bases; unmatched junction bases: 12. As DNA, the CDR3 is TGCAGCGACGACCAGACAGGGGGCTTGGGCTATGGCTACACCTTC. Residues: CSDDQTGGLGYGYTF. Filled out from reference TRBV29-1 and TRBJ1-2, the complete variable domain reads SAVISQKPSRDICQRGTSLTIQCQVDSQVTMMFWYRQQPGQSLTLIATANQGSEATYESGFVIDKFPISRPNLTFSTLTVSNMSPEDSSIYLCSDDQTGGLGYGYTFGSGTRLTVV.

The chain employs TRBV4-2 and TRBJ2-2; the match to TRBD1 covers 7 bases. This CDR3 has 15 amino acids. The trim removed 3 bases at V and 0 bases at J, leaving 1 base unmatched. Germline CDR1 is LGHNA and CDR2 is YNFKEQ. In nucleotides, the CDR3 is TGTGCCAGCAGCCAGGGACAGACGAACACCGGGGAGCTGTTTTTT. Its translation: CASSQGQTNTGELFF.

The J gene is TRBJ2-1, the V gene TRBV5-4; D uncertain. The V end lost 1 base, the J end lost 9 bases, and 11 bases lay between the germline ends. The germline gives CDR1 SGHNT, CDR2 YYREEE (reference sequence). The CDR3 has 13 residues. The chain's CDR3 is CASSLPSDGEQFF. CDR3 DNA: TGTGCCAGCAGCTTGCCCAGCGACGGTGAGCAGTTCTTC.

This clone occurred a few times. The chain recombines TRBV4-3 with TRBJ2-7; D may be TRBD2 (6 bases). CDR1 is LGHNA, CDR2 YSLEER, per germline. The CDR3 runs 14 residues. The germline V and J ends were trimmed by 2 bases and 1 base, with 9 bases remaining between them. The CDR3 here is CASSQLGLSYEQYF. The CDR3 DNA reads as TGCGCCAGCAGCCAACTGGGACTTTCCTACGAGCAGTACTTC.